The 13 T cell receptor beta chains below come from one sample, sequenced in a study of blood T cell repertoires in COVID-19. Generated by immunoSEQ multiplex PCR, the TCRdb table keeps only in-frame clones and is missing some. The sample records under 300,000 clones, less than 90% being singletons. The source material was PBMCs or T cells enriched from blood (not recorded which). These receptors came from a woman between 45 and 60 years old who had recovered from COVID-19.

The chain links TRBV30 to TRBJ2-1; 10 bases match TRBD1. After removal of 2 bases from V and 0 bases from J, the junction contained 4 bases not matched to a gene. The CDR3 loop spans 16 amino acids. Germline V gene sequence: CDR1 GTSNPN, CDR2 SVGIG (reference sequence). This CDR3 is CAWSSRTGGSYNEQFF. The DNA for the CDR3 is TGTGCCTGGAGTTCTCGGACAGGGGGCTCCTACAATGAGCAGTTCTTC.

The genes are TRBV6-6 and TRBJ1-5; the D gene is possibly TRBD1 (5 bases). The CDR3 loop spans 16 amino acids. Trimming removed 2 bases at V and 6 bases at J, with 17 bases between. CDR1 MNHNY and CDR2 SVGAGI come from the germline V gene (reference sequence). This CDR3 reads CASSYRGGESGQPQHF. In DNA, the CDR3 is TGTGCCAGCAGTTACCGAGGAGGGGAATCAGGTCAGCCCCAGCATTTT.

The chain joins TRBV18 to TRBJ1-1; possibly TRBD1 for D (6 bases). The CDR3 has 15 residues. CDR1 is KGHSH, CDR2 LQKENI, per germline. Trimming stripped 3 bases from V and 1 base from J, with 12 bases between. The CDR3 region is CASSPTDSSNTEAFF. DNA of the CDR3: TGTGCCAGCTCACCTACGGACAGCTCGAACACTGAAGCTTTCTTT.

V and J are TRBV19 and TRBJ1-2; a possible D gene is TRBD1 (6 bases). This CDR3 spans 13 amino acids. The V end was cut by 3 bases, the J end by 4 bases, with 9 bases between. Germline V lookup: CDR1 LNHDA, CDR2 SQIVND (reference sequence). DNA for the CDR3: TGTGCCAGTAGTATTAGCAGGGGCTATGGCTACACCTTC. Translated: CASSISRGYGYTF.

The J gene is TRBJ2-7, the V gene TRBV6-2 or TRBV6-3; D possibly corresponds to TRBD2 (6 bases). Germline V gives CDR1 MNHEY, CDR2 SVGEGT. The CDR3 contains 11 residues. CDR3 sequence reads: CASSTTGTSIV. The DNA for the CDR3 is TGTGCCAGCAGTACCACCGGGACTTCGATAGTC.

The V call is TRBV6-5, the J call TRBJ2-1; 15 nucleotides agree with TRBD2. J gave up 7 bases and V 6 bases, and 4 bases lay outside the gene matches. Germline lookup yields CDR1 MNHEY and CDR2 SVGAGI. The CDR3 contains 15 residues. CDR3 DNA sequence: TGTGCCAGCAGCCAGGGACTAGCGGGAGGAAATGAGCAGTTCTTC. Translated: CASSQGLAGGNEQFF.

J is TRBJ2-1 and V is TRBV19, with D perhaps TRBD1 (6 bases). The CDR3 is 14 residues long. Trimming took 1 base from V and 10 from J, leaving 14 bases between them. Germline lookup yields CDR1 LNHDA and CDR2 SQIVND (reference sequence). The CDR3 loop reads CASSIGDRYQEQFF. DNA of the CDR3: TGTGCCAGTAGTATAGGAGACAGGTACCAGGAGCAGTTCTTC.

This chain links TRBV19 with TRBJ1-2, with D possibly being TRBD1 (5 bases). Germline V gene lookup returns CDR1 LNHDA and CDR2 SQIVND (reference sequence). The CDR3 runs to 13 residues. The V end lost 6 bases, the J end lost 3 bases, and 11 bases lay between the germline ends. The CDR3: CASSPTAYYGYTF. The DNA of the CDR3 is TGTGCCAGTAGCCCGACAGCCTACTATGGCTACACCTTC.

The chain links TRBV11-2 to TRBJ1-1, with D perhaps TRBD1 (6 bases). The CDR3 contains 13 residues. V lost 5 bases, J lost 4 bases, and 11 bases lay in between. Germline V gives CDR1 SGHAT, CDR2 FQNNGV. CDR3 region: CASSRQERTEAFF. CDR3 coding DNA: TGTGCCAGCAGCCGACAGGAGCGCACTGAAGCTTTCTTT.

The genes are TRBV7-2 and TRBJ2-1; the match to TRBD1 covers 8 bases. Germline-derived CDR1 and CDR2 are SGHTA and FQGNSA. J was trimmed by 7 bases and V by 0 bases; bases with no gene match: 20. This CDR3 contains 20 residues. The CDR3 DNA follows: TGTGCCAGCAGCTTAGCGCTAAGACAGGGGCCGCATACTAAGACGAATGAGCAGTTCTTC. Its protein product is CASSLALRQGPHTKTNEQFF.

The genes are TRBV29-1 and TRBJ1-1; TRBD1 aligns across 9 bases. The germline V gene encodes CDR1 SQVTM and CDR2 ANQGSEA. The CDR3 is 13 residues long. V lost 4 bases to trimming and J lost 8 bases; unmatched junction nucleotides: 8. DNA of the CDR3: TGCAGCGTTGTAACAGGGGGCTGGTCGGAAGCTTTCTTT. It encodes CSVVTGGWSEAFF.

This clone was seen only once. The rearrangement joins TRBV7-2 to TRBJ2-1; 9 bases agree with TRBD2. This CDR3 spans 17 amino acids. Germline V CDR1 and CDR2: SGHTA, FQGNSA. Trimming took 1 base from V and 3 from J; bases not matched to a gene: 7. The CDR3, as DNA: TGTGCCAGCAGCTTAGTGGCTAGCGGGACCTACTACAATGAGCAGTTCTTC. Translation: CASSLVASGTYYNEQFF.

This clone was picked up one time. The chain carries TRBV5-1 and TRBJ2-1, with TRBD2 identical over 12 bases. The CDR3 totals 16 residues. Unmatched junction bases numbered 13, after V lost 5 bases and J lost 10 bases. Germline CDR1 and CDR2: SGHRS and YFSETQ. The CDR3, as DNA: TGCGCCAGCAGACCTGGACTAGCGGGATGGGTTGGCGAGCAGTTCTTC. Translating it yields CASRPGLAGWVGEQFF.